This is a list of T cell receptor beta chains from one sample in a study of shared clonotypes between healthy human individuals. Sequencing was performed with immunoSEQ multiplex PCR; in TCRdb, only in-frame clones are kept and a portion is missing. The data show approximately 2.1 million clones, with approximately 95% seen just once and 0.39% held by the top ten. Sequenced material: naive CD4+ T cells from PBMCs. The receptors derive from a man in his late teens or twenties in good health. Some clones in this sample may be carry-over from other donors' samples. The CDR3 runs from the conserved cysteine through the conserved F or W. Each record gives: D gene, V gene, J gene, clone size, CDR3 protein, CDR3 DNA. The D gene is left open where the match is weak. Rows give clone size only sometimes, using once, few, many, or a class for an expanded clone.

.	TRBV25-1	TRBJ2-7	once	CASSEGTVSYEQYF	TGTGCCAGCAGTGAGGGGACTGTCTCCTACGAGCAGTACTTC
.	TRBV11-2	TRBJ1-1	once	CASSKKGGSNTEAFF	TGTGCCAGCAGCAAAAAGGGGGGGTCGAACACTGAAGCTTTCTTT
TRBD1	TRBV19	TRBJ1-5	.	CASSIGTGYQPQHF	TGTGCCAGTAGTATCGGGACAGGGTATCAGCCCCAGCATTTT
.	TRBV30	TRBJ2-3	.	CAWIPAARGTDTQYF	TGTGCCTGGATCCCCGCAGCCCGGGGAACAGATACGCAGTATTTT
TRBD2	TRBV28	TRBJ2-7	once	CASSLWASGRYEQYF	TGTGCCAGCAGTTTATGGGCTAGCGGGAGGTACGAGCAGTACTTC
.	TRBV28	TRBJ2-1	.	CASSFVQRYNEQFF	TGTGCCAGCAGTTTTGTACAGCGCTACAATGAGCAGTTCTTC
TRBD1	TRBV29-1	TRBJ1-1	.	CSVGDRGDTEAFF	TGCAGCGTTGGGGACAGGGGGGACACTGAAGCTTTCTTT
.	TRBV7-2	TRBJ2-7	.	CASSLNSRTYYEQYF	TGTGCCAGCAGCTTAAACTCTCGGACCTACTACGAGCAGTACTTC
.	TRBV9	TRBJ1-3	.	CASSVESPGSGNTIYF	TGTGCCAGCAGCGTAGAATCGCCGGGGTCTGGAAACACCATATATTTT
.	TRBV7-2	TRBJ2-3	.	CASSQRRDTQYF	TGTGCCAGCAGTCAGAGAAGGGATACGCAGTATTTT
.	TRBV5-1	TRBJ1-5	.	CASSWGSNQPQHF	TGCGCCAGCAGCTGGGGCAGCAATCAGCCCCAGCATTTT
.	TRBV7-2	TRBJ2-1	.	CASSLKLLVGYNEQFF	TGTGCCAGCAGCTTAAAGTTGCTAGTGGGGTACAATGAGCAGTTCTTC
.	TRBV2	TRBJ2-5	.	CASSEGGAQTQYF	TGTGCCAGCAGTGAGGGGGGGGCCCAGACCCAGTACTTC
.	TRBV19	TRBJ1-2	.	CASITTGGADYGYTF	TGTGCCAGTATTACGACCGGGGGCGCGGACTATGGCTACACCTTC
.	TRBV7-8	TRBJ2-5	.	CASSLGQPGGQYF	TGTGCCAGCAGCTTGGGACAGCCGGGAGGCCAGTACTTC
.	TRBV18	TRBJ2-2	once	CASSPLAKNTGELFF	TGTGCCAGCTCACCACTAGCGAAGAACACCGGGGAGCTGTTTTTT
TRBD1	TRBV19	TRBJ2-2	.	CATIKTGDTGELFF	TGTGCCACAATAAAAACAGGGGACACCGGGGAGCTGTTTTTT
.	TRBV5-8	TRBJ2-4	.	CVTPAGNIQYF	TGTGTGACCCCCGCGGGAAACATTCAGTACTTC
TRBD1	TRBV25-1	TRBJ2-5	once	CASSVARGRGETQYF	TGTGCCAGCAGTGTGGCCAGGGGGCGAGGGGAGACCCAGTACTTC
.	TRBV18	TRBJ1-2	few	CASSPVGEGGYTF	TGTGCCAGCTCACCAGTTGGGGAGGGTGGCTACACCTTC
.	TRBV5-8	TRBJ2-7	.	CASSPRTRDYEQYF	TGTGCCAGCAGCCCCCGGACCCGGGACTACGAGCAGTACTTC
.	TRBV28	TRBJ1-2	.	CATLQGASYGYTF	TGTGCCACCCTACAGGGAGCGAGCTATGGCTACACCTTC
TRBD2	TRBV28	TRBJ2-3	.	CASSSSLPSGPSTDTQYF	TGTGCCAGCAGTTCTTCTCTCCCTAGCGGGCCCAGCACAGATACGCAGTATTTT
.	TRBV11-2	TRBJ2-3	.	CASRFEIGYWDTQYF	TGTGCCAGCAGATTCGAAATCGGATATTGGGATACGCAGTATTTT
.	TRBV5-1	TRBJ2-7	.	CASSSRGAFYEQYF	TGCGCCAGCAGCTCAAGGGGAGCTTTCTACGAGCAGTACTTC
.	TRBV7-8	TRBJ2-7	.	CASSLEGAHYEQYF	TGTGCCAGCAGCTTGGAGGGAGCCCACTACGAGCAGTACTTC
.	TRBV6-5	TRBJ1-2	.	CASSTPRGGYYGYTF	TGTGCCAGCAGTACCCCTCGGGGTGGCTACTATGGCTACACCTTC
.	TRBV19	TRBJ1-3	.	CASSTLQGRGNTIYF	TGTGCCAGTAGTACCCTACAGGGACGGGGAAACACCATATATTTT
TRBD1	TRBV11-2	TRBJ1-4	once	CASSLDSGQGGLFF	TGTGCCAGCAGCTTAGATAGTGGACAGGGGGGACTGTTTTTT
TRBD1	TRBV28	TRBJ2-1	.	CASSPPGGLAEQFF	TGTGCCAGCAGTCCCCCAGGGGGATTGGCTGAGCAGTTCTTC
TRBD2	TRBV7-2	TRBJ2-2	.	CASRYPTSTNTGELFF	TGTGCCAGCAGATACCCGACTAGCACGAACACCGGGGAGCTGTTTTTT
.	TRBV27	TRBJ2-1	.	CASSWGHPSYNEQFF	TGTGCCAGCAGTTGGGGACATCCTTCCTACAATGAGCAGTTCTTC
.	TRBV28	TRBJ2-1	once	CASSSTAISYNEQFF	TGTGCCAGCAGCTCGACAGCTATCTCCTACAATGAGCAGTTCTTC
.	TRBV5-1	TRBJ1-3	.	CASSSGGGNTIYF	TGCGCCAGCAGTTCAGGCGGAGGAAACACCATATATTTT
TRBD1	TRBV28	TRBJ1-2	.	CASRARGRSNYGYTF	TGTGCCAGCAGGGCCAGGGGGCGATCGAACTATGGCTACACCTTC
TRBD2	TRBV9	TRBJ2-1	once	CASSVSGSGRSPNYNEQFF	TGTGCCAGCAGCGTATCTGGTAGCGGGAGATCGCCCAACTACAATGAGCAGTTCTTC
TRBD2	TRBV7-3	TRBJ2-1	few	CASSPGTSGSNEQFF	TGTGCCAGCAGCCCCGGGACTAGCGGGAGCAATGAGCAGTTCTTC
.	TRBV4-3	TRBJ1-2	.	CASSPEGGTGYTF	TGCGCCAGCAGCCCTGAAGGGGGGACTGGCTACACCTTC
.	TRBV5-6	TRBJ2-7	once	CASSLAWGRSSYEQYF	TGTGCCAGCAGCTTGGCCTGGGGGAGGAGCTCCTACGAGCAGTACTTC
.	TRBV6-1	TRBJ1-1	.	CASSDQGANTEAFF	TGTGCCAGCAGTGACCAGGGCGCGAACACTGAAGCTTTCTTT
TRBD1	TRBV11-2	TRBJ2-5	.	CASSFDARTGGETQYF	TGTGCCAGCAGCTTCGATGCCCGGACAGGGGGGGAGACCCAGTACTTC
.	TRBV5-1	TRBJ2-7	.	CASSIVSGAYEQYF	TGCGCCAGCAGCATAGTTAGCGGTGCCTACGAGCAGTACTTC
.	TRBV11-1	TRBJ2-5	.	CASSSGSGQETQYF	TGTGCCAGCAGCTCTGGATCGGGCCAAGAGACCCAGTACTTC
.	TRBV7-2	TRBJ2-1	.	CASSLVGHSGWDEQFF	TGTGCCAGCAGCTTAGTGGGGCACTCCGGATGGGATGAGCAGTTCTTC